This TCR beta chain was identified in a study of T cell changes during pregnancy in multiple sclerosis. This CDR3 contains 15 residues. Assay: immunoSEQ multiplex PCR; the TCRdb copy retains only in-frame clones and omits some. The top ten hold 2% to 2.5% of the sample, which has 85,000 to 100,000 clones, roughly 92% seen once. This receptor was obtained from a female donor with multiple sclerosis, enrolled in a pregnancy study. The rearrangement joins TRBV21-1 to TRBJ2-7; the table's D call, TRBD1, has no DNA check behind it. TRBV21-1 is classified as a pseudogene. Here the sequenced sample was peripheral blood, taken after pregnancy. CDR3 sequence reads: CASSKVTGLDYEQYF. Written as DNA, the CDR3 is TGTGCCAGCAGCAAGGTTACAGGGCTGGACTACGAGCAGTACTTC.